The 21 T cell receptor beta chains below were found in one sample sequenced in a study of control samples from healthy donors and cancer patients. Sequencing was performed with immunoSEQ multiplex PCR; in TCRdb, only in-frame clones are kept and a portion is missing. The sample lists around 90,000 clones, over 75% occurring once. Sequencing was carried out using blood. All receptors derive from a woman aged 40 to 50 in good health.

The chain joins TRBV9 to TRBJ2-7; 9 bases fit TRBD2. The CDR3 has 13 amino acids. The V gene end was trimmed by 7 bases and the J gene end by 2 bases; junction bases not matched to a gene: 4. Germline CDR1 and CDR2: SGDLS and YYNGEE. CDR3 sequence (DNA): TGTGCCAGCTCGCTAGCGGGGACCTACGAGCAGTACTTC. Encoded protein: CASSLAGTYEQYF. Full variable domain (rest looked up from reference TRBV9 and TRBJ2-7): DSGVTQTPKHLITATGQRVTLRCSPRSGDLSVYWYQQSLDQGLQFLIQYYNGEERAKGNILERFSAQQFPDLHSELNLSSLELGDSALYFCASSLAGTYEQYFGPGTRLTVT.

The chain links TRBV6-2 or TRBV6-3 to TRBJ1-3; tentative D call: TRBD1 (5 bases). The CDR3 runs to 17 residues. Looked up from germline, CDR1 is MNHEY and CDR2 is SVGEGT. The V end was cut by 1 base, the J end by 0 bases, with 13 bases between. CDR3 DNA: TGTGCCAGCAGTTACTTTCTCGGGGCTCACTCTGGAAACACCATATATTTT. Its protein is CASSYFLGAHSGNTIYF.

The V and J genes are TRBV4-3 and TRBJ1-5, with D perhaps TRBD1 (5 bases). The germline V gene encodes CDR1 LGHNA and CDR2 YSLEER. Trimming left V 6 bases short and J 6 bases short, with 15 bases between. This CDR3 is built from 14 residues. Written as DNA, the CDR3 is TGCGCCAGCAGTCAGGGCCCAGGGTTTCAGCCCCAGCATTTT. It specifies CASSQGPGFQPQHF.

The chain couples TRBV2 to TRBJ1-1, with TRBD1 as a possible D gene (5 bases). This CDR3 region has 14 residues. The V end lost 0 bases, the J end lost 6 bases, and 11 bases lay between the germline ends. From germline, CDR1 is SNHLY and CDR2 FYNNEI. The CDR3 nucleotides read TGTGCCAGCAGTGAAGCGGGGGGGAGGGCTGAAGCTTTCTTT. It translates to CASSEAGGRAEAFF.

The table lists this clone with a count of one. The rearrangement joins TRBV11-3 to TRBJ2-2, with unresolved D. This CDR3 is 15 amino acids long. The V and J ends lost 1 base and 3 bases respectively, with 9 bases between them. Germline CDR1 and CDR2: SGHNT and YENEEA. The CDR3 protein is CASSLVHWYTGELFF. The CDR3 nucleotides read TGTGCCAGCAGCTTAGTCCATTGGTACACCGGGGAGCTGTTTTTT.

Comments on this clone: Within the sample, other DNA sequences also encode this same CDR3. As DNA, the CDR3 is TGTGCCAGCAGCTTAACTGGAGACACTGAAGCTTTCTTT. Its translation: CASSLTGDTEAFF. The chain combines TRBV7-3 with TRBJ1-1, with D unresolved. Trimming removed 0 bases from V and 3 bases from J, with 5 bases in between. Looked up from germline, CDR1 is SGHTA and CDR2 is FQGTGA. The CDR3 totals 13 residues.

This sequence joins TRBV7-9 and TRBJ1-1, with D hard to call. Deletions cut 5 bases from V and 2 bases from J, with 12 bases between. The germline V gene encodes CDR1 SEHNR and CDR2 FQNEAQ (reference sequence). The CDR3 is made up of 14 amino acids. The CDR3 region has the DNA TGTGCCAGCAGCCAGAGACACCTTAACACTGAAGCTTTCTTT. It codes for CASSQRHLNTEAFF.

The chain recombines TRBV11-1 with TRBJ2-7; TRBD2 agrees at 8 bases. Germline loops: CDR1 SGHAT, CDR2 FQDESV (reference sequence). The CDR3 loop spans 14 amino acids. After removal of 5 bases from V and 0 bases from J, the junction contained 3 bases not matched to a gene. The CDR3 protein is CASSRAGGSYEQYF. Written as DNA, the CDR3 is TGTGCCAGCAGCCGGGCGGGGGGCTCCTACGAGCAGTACTTC.

The chain joins TRBV10-3 to TRBJ1-1; D is uncertain. V was clipped by 7 bases and J by 6 bases, with 9 bases between them. The CDR3 spans 11 residues. Germline V gene sequence: CDR1 ENHRY, CDR2 SYGVKD. CDR3 DNA sequence: TGTGCCATCAAGCTAGGCCCTGAAGCTTTCTTT. Its protein product is CAIKLGPEAFF.

The count of this clone is one. J is TRBJ2-5 and V is TRBV6-1, with 10 positions matching TRBD2. After removal of 3 bases from V and 6 bases from J, the junction contained 4 bases not matched to a gene. The length of the CDR3 is 14 residues. The germline V gene has CDR1 MNHNS and CDR2 SASEGT. CDR3 bases: TGTGCCAGCAGTGACCTAGCGGGGGAGAAGACCCAGTACTTC. The encoded protein is CASSDLAGEKTQYF.

The chain recombines TRBV20-1 with TRBJ1-2, with TRBD1 matching over 8 bases. J was trimmed by 6 bases and V by 3 bases; bases with no gene match: 6. Germline CDR1 DFQATT, CDR2 SNEGSKA (reference sequence). The CDR3 extends over 13 amino acids. The CDR3 spells CSASTGGGDGYTF. The CDR3 DNA reads TGCAGTGCTAGTACAGGGGGAGGTGATGGCTACACCTTC.

CDR3 amino acids: CASSSGAGTEAFF. The CDR3 nucleotides read TGTGCCAGTAGTTCCGGGGCTGGGACTGAAGCTTTCTTT. The chain links TRBV19 to TRBJ1-1; weak D call: TRBD1 (5 bases). CDR1 LNHDA and CDR2 SQIVND come from the germline V gene (reference sequence). Between the trimmed V and J ends, which lost 5 bases and 5 bases, there was a span of 12 bases. This CDR3 is 13 amino acids long.

V gene TRBV20-1 combines with J gene TRBJ1-4, with D unresolved. From germline, CDR1 is DFQATT and CDR2 SNEGSKA (reference sequence). V was trimmed by 3 bases and J by 7 bases, leaving 12 bases between them. CDR3 length: 13 amino acids. CDR3 amino acids: CSASGGVGEKLFF. The CDR3 bases are TGCAGTGCTAGTGGCGGGGTGGGTGAAAAACTGTTTTTT.

The rearrangement links TRBV6-5 to TRBJ1-2, with 9 bases that match TRBD1. The germline V gene has CDR1 MNHEY and CDR2 SVGAGI. Trimming cost V 4 bases and J 5 bases; bases outside gene matches: 11. The CDR3 has 16 amino acids. In DNA, the CDR3 is TGTGCCAGCAGTTCCTCCGGGACAGGACAGGGGTATGGCTACACCTTC. It is translated as CASSSSGTGQGYGYTF.

This rearrangement joins TRBV7-9 to TRBJ2-1; D call uncertain. Germline CDR1 reads SEHNR; CDR2 reads FQNEAQ (reference sequence). Trimming stripped 5 bases from V and 5 bases from J, with 13 bases between. CDR3 length: 14 amino acids. In nucleotides, the CDR3 is TGTGCCAGCAGCGCCGACCTCCGGAACAATGAGCAGTTCTTC. This sequence encodes CASSADLRNNEQFF. The whole variable domain, remainder taken from reference TRBV7-9 and TRBJ2-1, is DTGVSQNPRHKITKRGQNVTFRCDPISEHNRLYWYRQTLGQGPEFLTYFQNEAQLEKSRLLSDRFSAERPKGSFSTLEIQRTEQGDSAMYLCASSADLRNNEQFFGPGTRLTVL.

V usage is TRBV18 and J usage is TRBJ2-1; tentatively, D is TRBD2 (6 bases). Germline V gene data show CDR1 as KGHSH and CDR2 as LQKENI. The CDR3 runs 18 residues. V dropped 4 bases and J dropped 0 bases, with 19 bases sitting between them. The CDR3 nucleotides read TGTGCCAGCTCACGGCCCGGGAGTCGGGCCGGCTCCTACAATGAGCAGTTCTTC. Amino acids: CASSRPGSRAGSYNEQFF.

This clone was seen once. This chain uses TRBV5-5 with TRBJ1-2, with 7 bases matching TRBD1. Losses at the gene ends were 4 bases for V and 5 bases for J; bases not matched to a gene: 11. Germline CDR1 reads SGHKS; CDR2 reads YYEKEE (reference sequence). CDR3 length equals 15 residues. The CDR3 protein is CASSPPGQSRYGYTF. In nucleotides, the CDR3 is TGTGCCAGCAGCCCGCCGGGACAGAGTAGGTATGGCTACACCTTC.

The chain uses TRBV2 and TRBJ2-7; D is unclear. The V gene lost 7 bases and the J gene lost 5 bases, with 9 bases spanning the gap. The CDR3 loop spans 11 amino acids. CDR1 SNHLY and CDR2 FYNNEI come from the germline V gene. The CDR3 sequence is CASMLGNEQYF. The DNA for the CDR3 is TGTGCCAGCATGCTGGGTAACGAGCAGTACTTC.

As concerns this clone: Germline is not matched at one junction end, which may reflect a read error. The J gene is TRBJ1-2, the V gene TRBV24-1, with TRBD1 matching over 10 bases. Looked up from germline, CDR1 is KGHDR and CDR2 is SFDVKD. The CDR3 extends over 13 amino acids. The CDR3 loop reads CATSDRQGAAPLF. The CDR3 DNA sequence: TGTGCCACCAGTGATCGACAGGGGGCAGCTCCCCTCTTC.

The chain links TRBV7-2 to TRBJ1-2; weak D call: TRBD1 (6 bases). The CDR3 is made up of 15 amino acids. V lost 7 bases and J 6 bases, leaving 21 bases between the germline ends. From germline, CDR1 is SGHTA and CDR2 FQGNSA. The DNA for the CDR3 is TGTGCCAGCACGGAGAGAGGGATTGGGACAAATGGCTACACCTTC. Translating it yields CASTERGIGTNGYTF.

The CDR3 is CASMKDAGGYTF. CDR3 in DNA: TGTGCCAGTATGAAAGACGCAGGTGGCTACACCTTC. The chain is built from TRBV19 and TRBJ1-2; unclear D gene. This CDR3 has 12 residues. V was cut by 7 bases and J by 7 bases, with 13 bases left in between. Germline V CDR1 and CDR2: LNHDA, SQIVND (reference sequence).